A single T cell receptor (beta chain) is shown here with its context. Its antigen remains unidentified. These data come from a study of CD8+ T cells in alopecia areata. The overall study: Patients in the treated group were given tofacitinib by mouth, 5 to 10 mg twice a day.

Sequencing templates came from extracted RNA that was reverse transcribed into cDNA. The data were produced by immunoSEQ multiplex PCR, yet TCRdb's version contains in-frame clones alone and is incomplete. The table lists approximately 210,000 clones, approximately 56% of them singletons. The treatment was: oral pan-JAK inhibitor, 5-10 mg twice daily. As part of sample collection, lesional scalp punch biopsies and peripheral blood were taken from alopecia areata patients. The study, taken as a whole, reports: Just one nonresponder means the tie between baseline CD8+ expansion and response stays uncertain.

After removal of 4 bases from V and 2 bases from J, the junction contained 4 bases not matched to a gene. The CDR3 covers 14 residues. Germline CDR1 reads MDHEN; CDR2 reads SYDVKM. The sequenced sample was CD4+ T cells sorted from blood, obtained at week 4, from a patient treated with tofacitinib. This sequence originates from a human donor with alopecia areata. V and J are TRBV28 and TRBJ2-5; TRBD1 agrees at 7 bases. The CDR3 nucleotides read TGTGCCAGCAGTTCCCTGACAGGGCAAGAGACCCAGTACTTC. Translation gives CASSSLTGQETQYF.